This passage covers 20 T cell receptor beta chains from one sample sequenced in a study of blood T cell repertoires in COVID-19. Sequencing was performed with immunoSEQ multiplex PCR; in TCRdb, only in-frame clones are kept and a portion is missing. The repertoire includes about 250,000 clones, roughly 85% of them detected once, and approximately 9.6% sits in the top ten. The sequenced material came from PBMCs or T cells enriched from blood (not recorded which). All receptors come from a woman between 45 and 60 years old with acute COVID-19.

The CDR3 bases are TGTGCCAGCAGCGTAGCTGACCTACAGAGCTATAATTCACCCCTCCACTTT. This encodes CASSVADLQSYNSPLHF. This chain joins TRBV9 and TRBJ1-6; D ambiguous. The CDR3 contains 17 residues. Trimming shortened V by 0 bases and J by 3 bases, and 13 bases separated the two germline ends. CDR1 and CDR2 (germline): SGDLS, YYNGEE.

The chain links TRBV29-1 to TRBJ2-7, with D possibly matching TRBD1 (5 bases). V lost 7 bases and J 4 bases, leaving 14 bases between the germline ends. Germline values: CDR1 SQVTM, CDR2 ANQGSEA. This CDR3 has 12 residues. The CDR3 DNA reads TGCAGCGCGAGGCAGGGATTATACGAGCAGTACTTC. Protein: CSARQGLYEQYF.

This clone was counted only a few times. This chain connects TRBV18 to TRBJ1-1, with 7 positions matching TRBD1. This CDR3 is built from 15 residues. Per germline, CDR1 KGHSH and CDR2 LQKENI. The V and J ends lost 0 bases and 1 base, in that order; junction bases with no gene match: 2. CDR3 bases: TGTGCCAGCTCACCACCGACAGGGCAGAACACTGAAGCTTTCTTT. Amino acid sequence: CASSPPTGQNTEAFF. Together with reference TRBV18 and TRBJ1-1, the CDR3 gives the full variable domain: NAGVMQNPRHLVRRRGQEARLRCSPMKGHSHVYWYRQLPEEGLKFMVYLQKENIIDESGMPKERFSAEFPKEGPSILRIQQVVRGDSAAYFCASSPPTGQNTEAFFGQGTRLTVV.

The gene calls are TRBV6-1 and TRBJ1-2, with D perhaps matching TRBD1 (5 bases). The CDR3 is 16 amino acids. Trimming took off 2 bases at V and 1 base at J, with 14 bases between the two ends. The germline V gene encodes CDR1 MNHNS and CDR2 SASEGT. This CDR3 reads CASSERAAGYNYGYTF. The CDR3 coding sequence is TGTGCCAGCAGTGAACGGGCGGCAGGGTATAACTATGGCTACACCTTC.

This clone came up many times. This chain joins TRBV19 and TRBJ1-2; 8 nucleotides agree with TRBD1. Trimming took 5 bases from V and 4 from J; bases not matched to a gene: 3. There are 13 residues in the CDR3. The germline CDR1 and CDR2 sequences are LNHDA and SQIVND (reference sequence). The CDR3 reads CASSDRGAYGYTF. The CDR3 region has the DNA TGTGCCAGTAGTGACAGGGGTGCCTATGGCTACACCTTC.

This clone was recorded once. The genes are TRBV19 and TRBJ2-1, with TRBD2 matching 8 bases. Germline CDR1 LNHDA, CDR2 SQIVND (reference sequence). The CDR3 totals 15 residues. With 4 bases clipped from V and 1 base from J, the junction kept 3 bases outside the gene matches. This CDR3 reads CASSSGGRSYNEQFF. CDR3 DNA: TGTGCCAGTAGTAGCGGGGGGCGGTCCTACAATGAGCAGTTCTTC.

This rearrangement joins TRBV9 to TRBJ1-2, with TRBD1 matching 8 bases. Germline V gene sequence: CDR1 SGDLS, CDR2 YYNGEE. Trimming took 4 bases from V and 4 from J; bases not matched to a gene: 15. CDR3 length: 17 amino acids. This CDR3 reads CASSSPLFQGATYGYTF. DNA of the CDR3: TGTGCCAGCAGCAGCCCTCTGTTTCAGGGGGCGACCTATGGCTACACCTTC.

Concerning this clone: This sample includes further DNA sequences coding for the same CDR3. The CDR3 loop is CSAGQNTEAFF. In DNA form, the CDR3 reads TGCAGTGCGGGACAGAACACTGAAGCTTTCTTT. This chain joins TRBV20-1 and TRBJ1-1; possibly TRBD1 for D (6 bases). The CDR3 loop spans 11 amino acids. The germline CDR1 and CDR2 sequences are DFQATT and SNEGSKA (reference sequence). Trimming removed 6 bases from V and 1 base from J, with 6 bases in between.

The chain links TRBV19 to TRBJ1-5; D is undetermined. Germline assignment: CDR1 LNHDA and CDR2 SQIVND (reference sequence). The CDR3 sequence is 12 residues long. V lost 8 bases and J 9 bases, leaving 14 bases between the germline ends. CDR3 nucleotides: TGTGCCAGTTCGAGTTTGCTTCTGCCCCAGCATTTT. Translation gives CASSSLLLPQHF.

This clone has only one observation. The chain links TRBV7-2 to TRBJ1-4; TRBD1 might be the D (5 bases). The CDR3 has 14 residues. Trimming left V 1 base short and J 8 bases short, with 11 bases between. Germline lookup yields CDR1 SGHTA and CDR2 FQGNSA. This chain's CDR3 is CASSLGQGGEKLFF. The CDR3 DNA reads TGTGCCAGCAGCTTAGGGCAGGGAGGCGAAAAACTGTTTTTT.

The chain joins TRBV30 to TRBJ1-2, with 7 bases that match TRBD1. Germline trimming cut 5 bases from V and 8 bases from J; bases unmatched to any gene: 8. The germline V gene has CDR1 GTSNPN and CDR2 SVGIG (reference sequence). This CDR3 is 12 amino acids long. CDR3 nucleotide sequence: TGTGCCTGGGGCCCCGACAGGGACGGCTACACCTTC. Translated, it gives CAWGPDRDGYTF.

There are a few counts of this clone. The V gene is TRBV5-1, the J gene TRBJ2-2, with a possible D match to TRBD2 (5 bases). Germline-derived CDR1 and CDR2 are SGHRS and YFSETQ. The CDR3 totals 15 residues. V was clipped by 0 bases and J by 3 bases, with 9 bases between them. DNA for the CDR3: TGCGCCAGCAGCTTGGCCACAGCGGACACCGGGGAGCTGTTTTTT. Translated: CASSLATADTGELFF.

The rearrangement uses TRBV18 and TRBJ2-2; TRBD1 is a possible D gene (6 bases). The length of the CDR3 is 15 residues. Germline assignment: CDR1 KGHSH and CDR2 LQKENI. V was cut by 2 bases and J by 1 base, with 8 bases left in between. CDR3 in amino acids: CASSPEQGNTGELFF. CDR3 bases: TGTGCCAGCTCACCAGAACAGGGGAACACCGGGGAGCTGTTTTTT.

The CDR3 coding sequence is TGCGCCAGCAGCCATGTGGACAGGCTAGGCCTCTATGGCTACACCTTC. Protein product: CASSHVDRLGLYGYTF. The genes are TRBV4-1 and TRBJ1-2; 7 bases are shared with TRBD1. Unmatched junction bases numbered 11, after V lost 3 bases and J lost 4 bases. The CDR3 length is 16 residues. Germline lookup yields CDR1 MGHRA and CDR2 YSYEKL.

V is TRBV25-1 and J is TRBJ2-3; possibly TRBD2 for D (6 bases). The CDR3 loop spans 15 amino acids. Trimming removed 1 base at V and 0 bases at J, with 8 bases between. The germline CDR1 and CDR2 sequences are MGHDK and SYGVNS. The CDR3 reads CASSEWAGSTDTQYF. The CDR3 DNA follows: TGTGCCAGCAGTGAATGGGCGGGGAGCACAGATACGCAGTATTTT.

The rearrangement joins TRBV27 to TRBJ1-2; 10 bases match TRBD1. The CDR3 runs to 16 residues. The germline CDR1 and CDR2 sequences are MNHEY and SMNVEV (reference sequence). With V trimmed by 5 bases and J by 8 bases, 14 bases remained unmatched. The CDR3 sequence is CASSTGWGQGFEGYTF. CDR3 nucleotides: TGTGCCAGCAGTACTGGTTGGGGACAGGGGTTTGAGGGCTACACCTTC.

The V gene is TRBV3-1 (or the pseudogene TRBV3-2), the J gene TRBJ1-2; TRBD1 matches at 10 bases. Per the germline V gene, CDR1 is LGHDT and CDR2 is YNNKEL (reference sequence). V shed 4 bases, J shed 6 bases, and the junction held 17 bases outside the gene matches. There are 18 residues in the CDR3. The CDR3 is CASSPRGTGAIIKDGYTF. In DNA form, the CDR3 reads TGTGCCAGCAGCCCTCGAGGGACAGGGGCTATAATTAAGGATGGCTACACCTTC.

CDR3 sequence: CASSQGRNTEAFF. CDR3 sequence (DNA): TGTGCCAGCTCACAAGGGAGGAACACTGAAGCTTTCTTT. The chain employs TRBV18 and TRBJ1-1; no firm D call. CDR1 and CDR2 from the germline V gene are KGHSH and LQKENI. There are 13 residues in the CDR3. Deletions cut 4 bases from V and 1 base from J, with 7 bases between.

The V gene is TRBV19, the J gene TRBJ1-5, with 10 bases fitting TRBD1. V trimming: 5 bases; J trimming: 9 bases; junction bases outside the gene matches: 13. The CDR3 totals 16 residues. Per the germline V gene, CDR1 is LNHDA and CDR2 is SQIVND (reference sequence). CDR3 coding DNA: TGTGCCAGTAGTCCGCGGGACAGGGGCCCCGGGCGGCCCCAGCATTTT. Translating gives CASSPRDRGPGRPQHF.

The chain joins TRBV7-9 to TRBJ1-2; D call uncertain. The CDR3 covers 14 residues. Germline V gene sequence: CDR1 SEHNR, CDR2 FQNEAQ (reference sequence). V lost 2 bases, J lost 0 bases, and 7 bases lay in between. In DNA form, the CDR3 reads TGTGCCAGCAGCTTATTGTCAGCTAACTATGGCTACACCTTC. Its protein is CASSLLSANYGYTF.